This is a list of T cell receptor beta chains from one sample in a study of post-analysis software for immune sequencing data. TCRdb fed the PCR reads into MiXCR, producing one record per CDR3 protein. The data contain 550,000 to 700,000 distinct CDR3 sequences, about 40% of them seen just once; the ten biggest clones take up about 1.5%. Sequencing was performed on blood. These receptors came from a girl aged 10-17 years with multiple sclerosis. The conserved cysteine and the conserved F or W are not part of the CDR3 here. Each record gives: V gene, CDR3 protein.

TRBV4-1	ASSLLAGGYNEQY
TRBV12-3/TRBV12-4	ASRWTGRREQY
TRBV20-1	SATNTYEQY
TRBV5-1	ASSLVGTGGLETQY
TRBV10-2	ASRSDTDTQY
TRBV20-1	SAIGTSDSEQY
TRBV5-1	ASSLQPEDTQY
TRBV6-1	ASSERGAQETQY
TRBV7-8	ASSLWAGGYQETQY
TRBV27	ASSFRPEETQY
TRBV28	ASRLAGASYNEQF
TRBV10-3	AISALKVKFCEQY
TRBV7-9	ASSPKDRLHTEAF
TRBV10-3	AISDGRGYGYT
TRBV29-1	SVGGLWGSGANVLT
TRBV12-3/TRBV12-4	ASSPGPQSSYEQY
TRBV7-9	ASSLGRQLYGYT
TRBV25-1	ASSGLTGTYNEQF
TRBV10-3	AIRQGEGANVLT
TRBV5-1	ASSLEQKTTTNEKLF
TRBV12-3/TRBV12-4	ASSLGSLSSEAF
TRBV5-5	ASKRAGRGETQY
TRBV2	ASSVEQGAYEQY
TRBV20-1	SARGTSGRAEDTQY
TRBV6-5	ASSYSSQVFYEKLF
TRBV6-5	ASSISGSGTDTQY
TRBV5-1	ASSLDGTSGRNEQF
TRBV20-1	SAAGAGGYIQY
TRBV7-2	ASSLGSRTSNQPQH
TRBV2	ASSLTGLADT
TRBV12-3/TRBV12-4	ASSSWDEPYEQY
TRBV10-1	ASSDRGINTGELF
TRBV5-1	ASSFTSADTQY
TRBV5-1	ASSLTGQTEAF
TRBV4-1	ASSQDLSRMTPEVRTEAF
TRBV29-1	SVLPTSGVTDTQY
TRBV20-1	SATINVGTEAF
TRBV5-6	ASSLGDPPNEQY
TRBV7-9	ASRAGPRNEQY
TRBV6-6	ASSPTDGRSTKQY
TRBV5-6	ASSLPGQGINTEAF
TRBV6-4	ASSDGGYGNEQF
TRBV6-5	ASSYNPPGSYEQY
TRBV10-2	ASSELGTGGKEQF
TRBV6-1	ASSRPFEAGMPDTQY
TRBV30	AWNSGRASRLTGELF